The present entry profiles one T cell receptor beta chain with its context. Its specificity is unknown. These data belong to a study of Ad26.COV2.S vaccination and SARS-CoV-2 variants. Looking at the study overall: Once or twice, 56 days apart, Ad26.COV2.S was delivered intramuscularly.

This CDR3 is built from 18 residues. Germline trimming cut 0 bases from V and 3 bases from J; bases unmatched to any gene: 12. Germline loops: CDR1 GTSNPN, CDR2 SVGIG (reference sequence). The study, taken as a whole, reports: With respect to non-spike TCR breadth, vaccine and placebo recipients were similar. Assessments of TCR breadth and depth may have underestimated the total T cell responses.

Only in-frame clones appear in the TCRdb table, and some are missing; sequencing was by immunoSEQ multiplex PCR. The data contain 430,000 or so clones, 89% of them singletons. The treatment was: over 15 received Ad26.COV2.S at low or high dose, single or two shots; about 5 received placebo; per-sample allocation not given. The samples were gathered on day 63 after the first injection of vaccine or placebo. Adults aged 18-55 years in Boston included the donor. This sequence originates from a person aged 18-60 years who received the Ad26.COV2.S COVID-19 vaccine or a placebo. The material was peripheral blood, obtained in a trial of Ad26.COV2.S vaccine versus placebo. The gene calls are TRBV30 and TRBJ1-3, with TRBD1 matching over 9 bases. This CDR3 reads CAWSVLWGQGTYGNTIYF. The CDR3 coding sequence is TGTGCCTGGAGTGTACTATGGGGACAGGGAACTTATGGAAACACCATATATTTT.